The table lists the clone carrying this T cell receptor beta chain with a few counts. After removal of 5 bases from V and 5 bases from J, the junction contained 5 bases not matched to a gene. Germline CDR1 SGHVS, CDR2 FNYEAQ. The CDR3 length is 13 residues. This sample was taken from a study of identical twins. TCRdb redid the calling of the 5' RACE reads with MiXCR, one entry per CDR3 protein. This table has some 1,700,000 distinct CDR3 sequences, about 32% appearing once. The receptor's source is a newborn girl in good health. The chain recombines TRBV7-6 with TRBJ1-1, with TRBD1 matching 7 bases. Sequences were obtained from cord blood. The CDR3 DNA is TGTGCCAGCAGCATAGGGGGCAGAACTGAAGCTTTCTTT. It yields the protein CASSIGGRTEAFF.